This T cell receptor beta chain was captured by sequencing in a study of metastatic and nonmetastatic thyroid tumors (dated by TCRdb to 2020 to 2022). A note on the overall study: Repertoires from peripheral blood and from tumor or nodule tissue samples of malignant and benign thyroid patients were compared.

None of the patients had been given any treatment before thyroid surgery. Using T-cell receptor beta sequencing, the study looked back at clinical samples from patients collected from about 2012 to 2018. Summary of the overall study and its limitations: TCR beta diversity was reported as significantly higher in malignant tumors than in benign nodules, in both blood and tumor samples.

CDR1 and CDR2 (MNHEY, SMNVEV) derive from the germline V gene (reference sequence). V loses 6 bases, J loses 3 bases, and the germline ends lie 11 bases apart. From the cysteine through the phenylalanine, the CDR3 covers 13 amino acids. The retained sequence is limited to the CDR3, 39 bases, with the frame set at the first base. Libraries came from PCR. Instrument used: Illumina HiSeq 4000. High-throughput sequencing was used to profile the TCR beta-chain CDR3 region of every patient. The published analysis was carried out like this. Drawing on CDR3 differences between clinicopathological groups, the researchers built a classifier meant to tell apart patients with distant-metastatic papillary thyroid cancer. To measure repertoire diversity the researchers used the Shannon index, while the Morisita-Horn index served to gauge how similar the tumor and blood repertoires were. TCRdb trimmed public reads at Q25 via fastp, called clones via MiXCR and kept in-frame beta chains. These V and J calls rely on TCRdb rather than the paper's analysis. Across this sample there are more than 20,000 clones, with approximately 24% seen only once. Approximately 12% of the sample belongs to the ten largest clones.

This clone was seen repeatedly, ten times or more. The antigen this receptor binds is unknown. No clone much larger than this one lies a single base away; base qualities are absent. The sequenced material came from tumor tissue. The V gene is TRBV27 and the J gene is TRBJ1-2; there is no confident call for the D gene. This receptor was taken from a male donor with papillary thyroid cancer or a benign thyroid nodule (not recorded which). Some clones in this sample may be carry-over from other donors' samples. The DNA sequence is as follows: TGTGCCAGCAGGGCTTCGATTCACTATGGCTACACCTTC. The encoded protein is CASRASIHYGYTF.